This TCR beta chain was obtained from a study of CD8+ T cells in alopecia areata. Study context: Oral tofacitinib, 5 to 10 mg twice daily, was given in an open-label trial.

The authors extracted RNA and reverse transcribed it into cDNA as the sequencing template. TCRdb's table, derived via immunoSEQ multiplex PCR, lists solely in-frame clones and lacks some. Here the sample spans under 200,000 clones, less than 70% being singletons. Regarding the study as a whole: With just one nonresponder, it is still uncertain whether baseline CD8+ expansion relates to response.

This clone has a single count. Its target is not known. V was clipped by 0 bases and J by 5 bases, with 14 bases between them. Germline CDR1 reads GTSNPN; CDR2 reads SVGIG (reference sequence). The CDR3 contains 15 residues. Treatment specified: oral pan-JAK inhibitor, 5-10 mg twice daily. Peripheral blood and lesional scalp punch biopsies were taken from alopecia areata patients. The V and J genes are TRBV30 and TRBJ2-1; tentative D call: TRBD1 (6 bases). This sample comprised CD4+ T cells sorted from blood, obtained at week 24, from a patient treated with tofacitinib. This sequence was found in a human donor with alopecia areata. The DNA of the CDR3 is TGTGCCTGGAGTGTAGGCCAGGGGCGGGACAATGAGCAGTTCTTC. Its translation is CAWSVGQGRDNEQFF.